The 9 T cell receptor beta chains below all came from one sample that was sequenced in a study of cytomegalovirus exposure and HLA in healthy donors. The PCR ran on 60 Vbeta and 13 Jbeta primers. The method was immunoSEQ multiplex PCR; TCRdb's version includes in-frame clones alone and lacks a portion of them. The sample has around 120,000 clones, 65% to 85% seen once; the top ten hold less than 0.25%. The sequenced sample was PBMCs. Every receptor here comes from a man between 50 and 59 years old in good health and CMV-seronegative.

The chain recombines TRBV16 with TRBJ1-1, with 9 bases lining up with TRBD1. Germline trimming cut 2 bases from V and 0 bases from J; bases unmatched to any gene: 7. Germline CDR1 KGHSY, CDR2 FQNENV. The CDR3 totals 17 residues. CDR3 region: CASSQPGTGTMNTEAFF. CDR3 bases: TGTGCCAGCAGCCAACCGGGGACAGGGACCATGAACACTGAAGCTTTCTTT. Drawing the rest from reference TRBV16 and TRBJ1-1, the complete variable domain is GEEVAQTPKHLVRGEGQKAKLYCAPIKGHSYVFWYQQVLKNEFKFLISFQNENVFDETGMPKERFSAKCLPNSPCSLEIQATKLEDSAVYFCASSQPGTGTMNTEAFFGQGTRLTVV.

The chain couples TRBV5-1 to TRBJ2-1; the D is unclear. The CDR3 is made up of 14 amino acids. Per the germline V gene, CDR1 is SGHRS and CDR2 is YFSETQ. With 6 bases removed from V and 7 bases from J, the gap between germline ends came to 17 bases. CDR3 loop: CASMNGAPVNEQFF. The CDR3 DNA reads as TGCGCCAGCATGAACGGAGCACCCGTAAATGAGCAGTTCTTC. The variable domain in full, completed from reference TRBV5-1 and TRBJ2-1, reads KAGVTQTPRYLIKTRGQQVTLSCSPISGHRSVSWYQQTPGQGLQFLFEYFSETQRNKGNFPGRFSGRQFSNSRSEMNVSTLELGDSALYLCASMNGAPVNEQFFGPGTRLTVL.

The CDR3 DNA reads TGTGCCAGCAGCTTTCGCGGGTGGGCTTCCTACAATGAGCAGTTCTTC. Its protein product is CASSFRGWASYNEQFF. The chain has TRBV11-2 and TRBJ2-1, with a weak D call TRBD2 (5 bases). This CDR3 is built from 16 residues. V was pared by 3 bases and J by 1 base, with 13 bases between. Germline-derived CDR1 and CDR2 are SGHAT and FQNNGV.

The V gene is TRBV5-1, the J gene TRBJ2-7; no clear D gene. Germline V gives CDR1 SGHRS, CDR2 YFSETQ. Trimming removed 4 bases at V and 3 bases at J, with 14 bases between. The CDR3 is 14 residues long. Here the CDR3 reads CASSLGGNNYEQYF. CDR3 in DNA: TGCGCCAGCAGCCTGGGTGGCAACAACTACGAGCAGTACTTC.

This sequence joins TRBV28 and TRBJ1-2; 7 nucleotides align to TRBD1. CDR1 MDHEN and CDR2 SYDVKM come from the germline V gene. CDR3 length equals 14 residues. The J segment lost 4 bases and the V segment lost 5 bases, leaving 7 bases of the junction unmatched. Written as DNA, the CDR3 is TGTGCCAGCAGTGGCAGGGGGGCCTTCTATGGCTACACCTTC. This translates into CASSGRGAFYGYTF.

The chain's CDR3 is CARNSGGFETF. DNA for the CDR3: TGTGCCCGGAACTCAGGAGGGTTTGAGACCTTC. V and J are TRBV30 and TRBJ1-2; D gene uncertain. The CDR3 runs 11 residues. V was cut by 8 bases and J by 14 bases, with 21 bases left in between. Germline V gene lookup returns CDR1 GTSNPN and CDR2 SVGIG (reference sequence).

This clone came up a few times. The chain is built from TRBV5-6 and TRBJ1-2; 7 bases are shared with TRBD1. This CDR3 has 14 residues. Germline CDR1 SGHDT, CDR2 YYEEEE. J lost 0 bases, V lost 4 bases, and 3 bases had no gene match. The CDR3 reads CASSPGQTNYGYTF. The DNA for the CDR3 is TGTGCCAGCAGCCCGGGACAGACTAACTATGGCTACACCTTC.

The rearrangement links TRBV2 to TRBJ1-1; 9 bases map to TRBD1. Germline V gene sequence: CDR1 SNHLY, CDR2 FYNNEI. The CDR3 spans 15 residues. The junction had 12 bases not matched to a gene; V was cut back by 6 bases and J by 7 bases. CDR3 protein: CASRSRGTGTDEAFF. CDR3 nucleotides: TGTGCCAGCAGAAGTCGAGGGACAGGGACCGATGAAGCTTTCTTT.

DNA of the CDR3: TGCGCCAGCAGGCCAGACTCTTACAATGAGCAGTTCTTC. Translated: CASRPDSYNEQFF. This chain links TRBV5-1 with TRBJ2-1, with no clear D. Looked up from germline, CDR1 is SGHRS and CDR2 is YFSETQ. Trimming removed 5 bases from V and 4 bases from J, with 10 bases in between. The CDR3 is 13 amino acids.